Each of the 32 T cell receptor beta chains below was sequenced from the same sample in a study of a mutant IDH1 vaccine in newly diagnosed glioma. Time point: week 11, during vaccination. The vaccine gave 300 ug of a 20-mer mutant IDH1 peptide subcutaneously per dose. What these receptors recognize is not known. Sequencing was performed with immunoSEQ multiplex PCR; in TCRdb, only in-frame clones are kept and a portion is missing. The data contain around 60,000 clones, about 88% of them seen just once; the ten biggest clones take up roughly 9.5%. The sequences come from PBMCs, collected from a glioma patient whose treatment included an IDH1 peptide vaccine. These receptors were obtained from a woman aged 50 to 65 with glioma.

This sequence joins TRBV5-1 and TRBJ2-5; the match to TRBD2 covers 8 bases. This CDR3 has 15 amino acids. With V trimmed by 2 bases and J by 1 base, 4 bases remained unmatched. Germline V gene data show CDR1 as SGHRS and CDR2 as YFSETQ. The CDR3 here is CASSLAGAPQETQYF. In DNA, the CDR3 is TGCGCCAGCAGCTTAGCGGGGGCCCCCCAAGAGACCCAGTACTTC.

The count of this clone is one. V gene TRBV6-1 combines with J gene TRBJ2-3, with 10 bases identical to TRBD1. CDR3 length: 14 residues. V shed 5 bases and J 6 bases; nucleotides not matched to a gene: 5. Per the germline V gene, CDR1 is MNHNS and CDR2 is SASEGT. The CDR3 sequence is CASSWTGGGDTQYF. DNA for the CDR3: TGTGCCAGCAGTTGGACAGGGGGAGGTGATACGCAGTATTTT.

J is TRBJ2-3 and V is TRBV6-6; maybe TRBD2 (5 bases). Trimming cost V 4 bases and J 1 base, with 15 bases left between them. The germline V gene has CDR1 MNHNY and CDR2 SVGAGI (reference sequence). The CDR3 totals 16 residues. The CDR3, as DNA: TGTGCCAGCAGTTCCCGAACGGACTCAGGCACAGATACGCAGTATTTT. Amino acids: CASSSRTDSGTDTQYF.

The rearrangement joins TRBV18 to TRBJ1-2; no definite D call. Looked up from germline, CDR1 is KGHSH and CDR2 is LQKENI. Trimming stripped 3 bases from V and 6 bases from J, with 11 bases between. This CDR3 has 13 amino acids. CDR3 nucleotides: TGTGCCAGCTCACCTCGGAGGGAGGATGGCTACACCTTC. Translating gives CASSPRREDGYTF.

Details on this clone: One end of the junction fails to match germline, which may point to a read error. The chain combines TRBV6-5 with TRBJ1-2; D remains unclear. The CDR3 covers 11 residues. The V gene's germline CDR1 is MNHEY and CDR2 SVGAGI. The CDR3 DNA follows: TGTGCCAGCAGTTATTTTGGCCTAACCTCCTTC. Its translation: CASSYFGLTSF.

CDR3 sequence (DNA): TGTGCCAGCTCACCAGTGGCGACAGGGAGAGTCTCCACTGAAGCTTTCTTT. Its translation is CASSPVATGRVSTEAFF. V usage is TRBV18 and J usage is TRBJ1-1, with 7 positions matching TRBD1. Trimming cost V 2 bases and J 4 bases; bases outside gene matches: 13. In germline, CDR1 is KGHSH, CDR2 LQKENI. This CDR3 has 17 amino acids.

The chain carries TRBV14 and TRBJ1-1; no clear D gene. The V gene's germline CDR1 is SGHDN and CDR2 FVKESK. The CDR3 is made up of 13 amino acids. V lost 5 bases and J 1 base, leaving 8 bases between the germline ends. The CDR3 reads CASSARQNTEAFF. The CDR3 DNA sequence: TGTGCCAGCAGCGCCCGACAGAACACTGAAGCTTTCTTT.

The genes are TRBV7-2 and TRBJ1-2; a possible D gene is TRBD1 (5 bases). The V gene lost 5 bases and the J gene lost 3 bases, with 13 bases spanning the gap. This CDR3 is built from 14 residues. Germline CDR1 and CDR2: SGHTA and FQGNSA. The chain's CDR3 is CASSPQARDYGYTF. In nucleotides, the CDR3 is TGTGCCAGCAGCCCACAGGCTAGGGACTATGGCTACACCTTC.

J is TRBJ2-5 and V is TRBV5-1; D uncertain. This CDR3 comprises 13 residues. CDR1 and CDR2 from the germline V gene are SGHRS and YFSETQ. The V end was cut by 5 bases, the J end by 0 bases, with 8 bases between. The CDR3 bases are TGCGCCAGCAGGAGTCAGGACCAAGAGACCCAGTACTTC. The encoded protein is CASRSQDQETQYF.

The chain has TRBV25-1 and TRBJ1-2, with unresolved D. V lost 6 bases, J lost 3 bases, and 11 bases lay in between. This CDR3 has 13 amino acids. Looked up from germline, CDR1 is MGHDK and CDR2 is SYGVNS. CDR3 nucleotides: TGTGCCAGCAGCCCGGAGGTCGACTATGGCTACACCTTC. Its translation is CASSPEVDYGYTF.

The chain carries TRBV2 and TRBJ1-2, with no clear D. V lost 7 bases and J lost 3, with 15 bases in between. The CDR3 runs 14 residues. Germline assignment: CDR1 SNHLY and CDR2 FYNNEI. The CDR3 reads CASTPGVGHYGYTF. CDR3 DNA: TGTGCCAGCACCCCCGGAGTTGGCCACTATGGCTACACCTTC.

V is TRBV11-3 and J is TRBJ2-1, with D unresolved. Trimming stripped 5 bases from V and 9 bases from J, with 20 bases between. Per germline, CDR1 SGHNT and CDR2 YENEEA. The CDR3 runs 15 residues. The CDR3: CASSRVGVTSAEQFF. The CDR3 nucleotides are TGTGCCAGCAGCAGGGTGGGTGTAACGAGTGCTGAGCAGTTCTTC. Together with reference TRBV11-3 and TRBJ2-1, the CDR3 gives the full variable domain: EAGVVQSPRYKIIEKKQPVAFWCNPISGHNTLYWYLQNLGQGPELLIRYENEEAVDDSQLPKDRFSAERLKGVDSTLKIQPAELGDSAVYLCASSRVGVTSAEQFFGPGTRLTVL.

This CDR3 is CASSPGLVSGELFF. For the CDR3, the DNA is TGTGCCAGCAGTCCCGGACTAGTAAGCGGGGAGCTGTTTTTT. This sequence joins TRBV28 and TRBJ2-2, with 7 positions matching TRBD2. This CDR3 comprises 14 residues. J gave up 7 bases and V 5 bases, and 7 bases lay outside the gene matches. Germline loops: CDR1 MDHEN, CDR2 SYDVKM.

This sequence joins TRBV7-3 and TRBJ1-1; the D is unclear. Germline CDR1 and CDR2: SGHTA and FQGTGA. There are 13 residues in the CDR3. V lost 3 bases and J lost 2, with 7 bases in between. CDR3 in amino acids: CASSFGLNTEAFF. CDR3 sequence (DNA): TGTGCCAGCAGCTTCGGTCTAAACACTGAAGCTTTCTTT.

The CDR3 nucleotides are TGTGCCAGCAGCGTAGGGGACACCAACTATGGCTACACCTTC. Residues: CASSVGDTNYGYTF. The chain couples TRBV9 to TRBJ1-2; TRBD1 is a possible D gene (6 bases). The CDR3 is made up of 14 amino acids. The V gene lost 0 bases and the J gene lost 2 bases, with 8 bases spanning the gap. Per germline, CDR1 SGDLS and CDR2 YYNGEE.

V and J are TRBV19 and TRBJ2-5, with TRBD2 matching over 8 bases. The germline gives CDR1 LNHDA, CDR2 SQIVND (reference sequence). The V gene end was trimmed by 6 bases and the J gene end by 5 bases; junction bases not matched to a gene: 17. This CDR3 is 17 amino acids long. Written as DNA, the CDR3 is TGTGCCAGTAGCATACGGGACTACGGGGGGGCCGCGGAGACCCAGTACTTC. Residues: CASSIRDYGGAAETQYF.

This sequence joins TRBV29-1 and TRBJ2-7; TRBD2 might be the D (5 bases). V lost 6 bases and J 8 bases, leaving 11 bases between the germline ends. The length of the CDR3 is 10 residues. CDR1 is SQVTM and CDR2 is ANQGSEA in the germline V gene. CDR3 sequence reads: CSVDREKQYF. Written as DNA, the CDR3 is TGCAGCGTCGACCGGGAAAAGCAGTACTTC.

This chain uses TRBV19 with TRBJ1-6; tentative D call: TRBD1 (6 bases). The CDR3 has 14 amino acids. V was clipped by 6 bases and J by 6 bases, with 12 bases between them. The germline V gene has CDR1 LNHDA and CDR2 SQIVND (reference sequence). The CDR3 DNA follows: TGTGCCAGTAGACAGACAGGAGCTAATTCACCCCTCCACTTT. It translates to CASRQTGANSPLHF.

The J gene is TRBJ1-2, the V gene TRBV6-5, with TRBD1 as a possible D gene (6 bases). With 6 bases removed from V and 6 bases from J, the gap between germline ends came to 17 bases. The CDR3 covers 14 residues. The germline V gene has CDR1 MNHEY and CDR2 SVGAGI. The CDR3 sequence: CASSRYRDEHGYTF. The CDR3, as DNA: TGTGCCAGCAGCAGATACAGGGACGAGCATGGCTACACCTTC.

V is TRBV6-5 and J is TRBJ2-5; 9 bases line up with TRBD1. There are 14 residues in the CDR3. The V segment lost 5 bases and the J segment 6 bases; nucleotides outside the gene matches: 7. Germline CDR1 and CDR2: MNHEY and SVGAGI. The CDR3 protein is CASSLQGAAKTQYF. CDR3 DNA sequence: TGTGCCAGCAGTCTACAGGGGGCTGCGAAGACCCAGTACTTC.

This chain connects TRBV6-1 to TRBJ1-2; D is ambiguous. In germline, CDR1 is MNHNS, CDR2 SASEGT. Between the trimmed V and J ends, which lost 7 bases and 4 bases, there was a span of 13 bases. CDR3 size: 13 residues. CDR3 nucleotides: TGTGCCAGCATGAAGGGCCTCCTCTATGGCTACACCTTC. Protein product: CASMKGLLYGYTF.

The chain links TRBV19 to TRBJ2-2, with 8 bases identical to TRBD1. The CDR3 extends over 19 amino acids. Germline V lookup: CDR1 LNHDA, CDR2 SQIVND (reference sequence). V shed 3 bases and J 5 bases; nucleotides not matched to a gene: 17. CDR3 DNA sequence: TGTGCCAGTAGTATTAAAGCTGTGGTGCGGACAGGGCGAACCGGGGAGCTGTTTTTT. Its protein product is CASSIKAVVRTGRTGELFF.

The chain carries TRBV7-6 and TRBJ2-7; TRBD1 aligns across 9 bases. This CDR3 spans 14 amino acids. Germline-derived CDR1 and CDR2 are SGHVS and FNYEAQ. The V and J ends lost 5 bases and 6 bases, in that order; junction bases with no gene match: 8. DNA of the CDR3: TGTGCCAGCAGCGTGGGACAGGGTAGGGCCGAGCAGTACTTC. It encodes CASSVGQGRAEQYF.

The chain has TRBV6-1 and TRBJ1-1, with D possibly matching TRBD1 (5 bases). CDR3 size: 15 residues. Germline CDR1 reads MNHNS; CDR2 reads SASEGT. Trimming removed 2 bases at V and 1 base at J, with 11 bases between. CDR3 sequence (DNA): TGTGCCAGCAGTGAATGGGGGACCCCGAACACTGAAGCTTTCTTT. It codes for CASSEWGTPNTEAFF.

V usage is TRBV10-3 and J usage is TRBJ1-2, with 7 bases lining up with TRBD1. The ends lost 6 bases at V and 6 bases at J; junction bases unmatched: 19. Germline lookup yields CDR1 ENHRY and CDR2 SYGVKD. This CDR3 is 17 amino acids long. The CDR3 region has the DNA TGTGCCATCAGCCCCTCACCGGAAAGGGGGCGCAGTGATGGCTACACCTTC. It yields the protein CAISPSPERGRSDGYTF.

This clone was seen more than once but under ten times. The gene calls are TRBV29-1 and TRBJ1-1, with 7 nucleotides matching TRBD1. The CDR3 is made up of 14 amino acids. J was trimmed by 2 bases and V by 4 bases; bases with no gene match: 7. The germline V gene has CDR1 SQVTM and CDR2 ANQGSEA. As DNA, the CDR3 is TGCAGCGTTGTTCGTACAGGGGATAACACTGAAGCTTTCTTT. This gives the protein CSVVRTGDNTEAFF.

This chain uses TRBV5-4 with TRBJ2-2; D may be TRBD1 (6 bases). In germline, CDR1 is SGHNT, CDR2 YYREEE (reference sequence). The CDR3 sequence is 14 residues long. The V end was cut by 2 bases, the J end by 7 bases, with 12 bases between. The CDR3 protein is CASSLQGSSGELFF. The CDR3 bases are TGTGCCAGCAGCTTACAGGGTAGCAGCGGGGAGCTGTTTTTT.

CDR3 residues: CASSEGLDTYEAFF. In DNA, the CDR3 is TGTGCCAGCAGTGAAGGGCTCGACACTTATGAAGCTTTCTTT. This chain uses TRBV6-1 with TRBJ1-1; D not resolved. CDR3 size: 14 residues. CDR1 MNHNS and CDR2 SASEGT come from the germline V gene. Trimming stripped 1 base from V and 7 bases from J, with 13 bases between.

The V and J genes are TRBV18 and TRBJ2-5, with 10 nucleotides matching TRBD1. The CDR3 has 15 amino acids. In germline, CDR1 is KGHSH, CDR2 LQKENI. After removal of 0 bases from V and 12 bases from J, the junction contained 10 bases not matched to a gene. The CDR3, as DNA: TGTGCCAGCTCACCACCGGGACAGGGGTCTTTTAAGAAGTACTTC. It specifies CASSPPGQGSFKKYF.

CDR3 region: CAWSGVSYEQYF. The DNA of the CDR3 is TGTGCCTGGAGTGGGGTTAGCTACGAGCAGTACTTC. The rearrangement joins TRBV30 to TRBJ2-7; D gene uncertain. The CDR3 totals 12 residues. Germline loops: CDR1 GTSNPN, CDR2 SVGIG (reference sequence). V was trimmed by 1 base and J by 3 bases, leaving 7 bases between them.

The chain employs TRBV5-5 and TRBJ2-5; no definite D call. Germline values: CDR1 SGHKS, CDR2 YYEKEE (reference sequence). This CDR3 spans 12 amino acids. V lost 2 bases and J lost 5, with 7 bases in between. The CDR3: CASSFSPETQYF. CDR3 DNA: TGTGCCAGCAGCTTTAGTCCGGAGACCCAGTACTTC.

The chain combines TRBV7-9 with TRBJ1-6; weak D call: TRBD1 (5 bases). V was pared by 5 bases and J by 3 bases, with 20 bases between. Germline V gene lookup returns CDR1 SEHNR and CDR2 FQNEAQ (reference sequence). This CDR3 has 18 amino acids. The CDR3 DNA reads TGTGCCAGCAGCGGGAGGGGCGGGGAGCCAGACTATAATTCACCCCTCCACTTT. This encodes CASSGRGGEPDYNSPLHF.